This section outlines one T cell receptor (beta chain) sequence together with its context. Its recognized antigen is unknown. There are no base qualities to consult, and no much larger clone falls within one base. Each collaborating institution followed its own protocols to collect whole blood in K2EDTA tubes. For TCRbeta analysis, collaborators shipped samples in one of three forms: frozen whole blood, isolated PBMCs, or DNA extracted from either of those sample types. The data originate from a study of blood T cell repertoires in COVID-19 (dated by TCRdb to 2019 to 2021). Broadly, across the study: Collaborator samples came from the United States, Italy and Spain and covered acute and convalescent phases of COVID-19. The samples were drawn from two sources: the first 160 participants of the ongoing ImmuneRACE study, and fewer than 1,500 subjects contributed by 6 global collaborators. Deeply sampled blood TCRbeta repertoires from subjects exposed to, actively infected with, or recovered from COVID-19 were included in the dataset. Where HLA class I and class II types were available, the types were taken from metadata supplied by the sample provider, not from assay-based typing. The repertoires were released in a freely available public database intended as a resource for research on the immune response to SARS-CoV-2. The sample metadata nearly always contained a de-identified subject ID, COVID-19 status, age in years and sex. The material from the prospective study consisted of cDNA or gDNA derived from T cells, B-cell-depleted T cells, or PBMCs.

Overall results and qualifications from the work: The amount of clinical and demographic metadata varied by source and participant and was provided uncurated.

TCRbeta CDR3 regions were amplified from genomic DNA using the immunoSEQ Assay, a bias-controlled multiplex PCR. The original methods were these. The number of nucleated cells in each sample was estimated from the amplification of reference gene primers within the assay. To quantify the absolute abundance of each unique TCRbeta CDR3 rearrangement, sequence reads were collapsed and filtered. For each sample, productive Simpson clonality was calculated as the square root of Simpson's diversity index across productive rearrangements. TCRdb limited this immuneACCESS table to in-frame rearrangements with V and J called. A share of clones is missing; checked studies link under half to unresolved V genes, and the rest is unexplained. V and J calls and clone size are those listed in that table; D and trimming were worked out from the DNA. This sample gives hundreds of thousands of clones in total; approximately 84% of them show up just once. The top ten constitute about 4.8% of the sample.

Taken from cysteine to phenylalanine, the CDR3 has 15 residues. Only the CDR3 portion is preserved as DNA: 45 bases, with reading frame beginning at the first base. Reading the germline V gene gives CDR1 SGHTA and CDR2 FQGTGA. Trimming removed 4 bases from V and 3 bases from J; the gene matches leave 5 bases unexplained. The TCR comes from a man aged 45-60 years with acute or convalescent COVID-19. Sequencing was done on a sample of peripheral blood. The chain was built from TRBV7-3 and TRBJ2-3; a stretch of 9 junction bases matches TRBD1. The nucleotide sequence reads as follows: TGTGCCAGCAGCTGGGGGACAGGGCGGACAGATACGCAGTATTTT. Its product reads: CASSWGTGRTDTQYF.